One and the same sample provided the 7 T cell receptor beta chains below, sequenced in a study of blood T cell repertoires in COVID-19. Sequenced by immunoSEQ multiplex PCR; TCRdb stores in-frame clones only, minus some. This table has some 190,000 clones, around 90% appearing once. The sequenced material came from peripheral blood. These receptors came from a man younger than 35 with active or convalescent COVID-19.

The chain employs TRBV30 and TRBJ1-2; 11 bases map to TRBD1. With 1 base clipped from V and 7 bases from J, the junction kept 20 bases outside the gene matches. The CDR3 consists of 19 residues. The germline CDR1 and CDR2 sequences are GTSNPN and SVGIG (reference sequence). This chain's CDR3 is CAWSGIGGRTGGRFSGYTF. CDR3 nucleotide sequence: TGTGCCTGGAGTGGGATTGGAGGGAGGACAGGGGGCAGATTCTCTGGCTACACCTTC.

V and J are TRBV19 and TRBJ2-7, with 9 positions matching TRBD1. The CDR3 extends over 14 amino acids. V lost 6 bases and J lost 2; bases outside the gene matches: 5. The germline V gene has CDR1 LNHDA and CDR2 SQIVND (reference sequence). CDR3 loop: CASRPGQGAYEQYF. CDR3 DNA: TGTGCCAGTAGACCGGGACAGGGTGCCTACGAGCAGTACTTC.

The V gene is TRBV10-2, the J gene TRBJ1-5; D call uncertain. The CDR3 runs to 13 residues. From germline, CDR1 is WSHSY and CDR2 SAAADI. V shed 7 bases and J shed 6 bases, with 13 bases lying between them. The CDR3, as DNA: TGCGCCAGCATGGGGAGGGAAGGTCAGCCCCAGCATTTT. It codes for CASMGREGQPQHF.

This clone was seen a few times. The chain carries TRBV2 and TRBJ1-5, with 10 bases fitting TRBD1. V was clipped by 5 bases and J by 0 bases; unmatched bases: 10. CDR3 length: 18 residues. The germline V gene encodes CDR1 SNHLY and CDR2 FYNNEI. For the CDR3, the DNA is TGTGCCAGCAGTCAAATGGGACAGGGGTGGGATAGCAATCAGCCCCAGCATTTT. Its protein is CASSQMGQGWDSNQPQHF.

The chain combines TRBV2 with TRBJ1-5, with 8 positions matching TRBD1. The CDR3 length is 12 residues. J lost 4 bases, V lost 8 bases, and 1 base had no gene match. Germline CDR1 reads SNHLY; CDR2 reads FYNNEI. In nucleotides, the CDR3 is TGTGCCAGCGACAGGGGTAATCAGCCCCAGCATTTT. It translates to CASDRGNQPQHF.

CDR3 sequence reads: CASSFSPRSGDYYGYTF. CDR3 DNA sequence: TGTGCCAGCAGTTTTAGCCCTCGGTCCGGGGATTACTATGGCTACACCTTC. The chain links TRBV27 to TRBJ1-2, with D unclear. The V end lost 3 bases, the J end lost 3 bases, and 20 bases lay between the germline ends. This CDR3 spans 17 amino acids. Germline V gene sequence: CDR1 MNHEY, CDR2 SMNVEV (reference sequence).

CDR3 in amino acids: CAAKLGGATQYF. CDR3 nucleotides: TGTGCCGCTAAGTTGGGGGGAGCTACGCAGTATTTT. V gene TRBV30 combines with J gene TRBJ2-3, with D perhaps TRBD2 (6 bases). Trimming shortened V by 8 bases and J by 8 bases, and 17 bases separated the two germline ends. The CDR3 is 12 amino acids. CDR1 is GTSNPN, CDR2 SVGIG, per germline (reference sequence). The full variable domain, rest sourced from reference TRBV30 and TRBJ2-3, is SQTIHQWPATLVQPVGSPLSLECTVEGTSNPNLYWYRQAAGRGLQLLFYSVGIGQISSEVPQNLSASRPQDRQFILSSKKLLLSDSGFYLCAAKLGGATQYFGPGTRLTVL.